By sample share, the clone carrying this T cell receptor beta chain is medium-sized. Germline V gene lookup returns CDR1 SEHNR and CDR2 FQNEAQ (reference sequence). The J segment lost 2 bases and the V segment lost 5 bases, leaving 4 bases of the junction unmatched. The CDR3 has 14 residues. The sample comes from a study of molecular identifiers for immune sequencing clone quantification. TCRdb reprocessed the PCR reads with MiXCR, giving one entry per CDR3 protein. The table lists some 8,500 distinct CDR3 sequences, approximately 15% of them singletons, with 1.5% in the top ten. The J gene is TRBJ2-7, the V gene TRBV7-9; 9 bases map to TRBD1. This clonotype was sampled from a human donor in good health. Some libraries in this study had Jurkat cell RNA spiked in. Sequenced material: naive CD8+ T cells from blood, with Jurkat cell RNA spiked in. The sample's subset: FACS-sorted CD8+CD4-CCR7+CD45RA+ naive T cells. Here the CDR3 DNA reads TGTGCCAGCAGCCCATGGGACAGGGCCTACGAGCAGTACTTC. Its protein is CASSPWDRAYEQYF.